A selection of T cell receptor beta chains follows, all from one sample in a study of OX40 agonist ivuxolimab in advanced cancers. Clones were sequenced by immunoSEQ multiplex PCR, and TCRdb holds only the in-frame ones, with some missing. The sample yields fewer than 45,000 clones, less than 85% seen once. The sequences come from CD4+ or CD8+ T cells sorted from blood, collected in a trial of the OX40 agonist ivuxolimab. The receptors here all came from an adult with an advanced solid tumor such as melanoma, head and neck, liver or kidney cancer. CDR3s include the opening cysteine and the closing phenylalanine or tryptophan. A D gene is named only where the DNA matches it firmly.

TRBJ2-7,TRBV12-2,.,CAGISGTTYEQYF
TRBJ2-5,TRBV6-5,TRBD2,CASSYSSGGGETQYF
TRBJ2-1,TRBV4-1,.,CASSQGVYEQFF
TRBJ2-7,TRBV28,.,CASSPTTLSFYEQYF
TRBJ1-4,TRBV27,.,CASSATIMGKLFF
TRBJ2-7,TRBV7-9,.,CASSLGGTAYEQYF
TRBJ2-1,TRBV5-4,.,CASSLLNEQFF
TRBJ2-7,TRBV27,.,CASSWGSSYEQYF
TRBJ1-5,TRBV5-7,.,CASSLEGRRENQSAQHF
TRBJ1-1,TRBV6-5,.,CASSPEAFF
TRBJ2-2,TRBV14,TRBD2,CASSQDEAGGNTGELFF
TRBJ2-1,TRBV11-2,.,CASSLEAGYQFF
TRBJ2-1,TRBV7-9,TRBD2,CASSPPGLAVREQFF
TRBJ2-1,TRBV13,.,CASSSLLRNEQFF
TRBJ1-5,TRBV27,.,CASSSGYSNQPQHF
TRBJ2-2,TRBV19,.,CATPAGAYPGELFF
TRBJ2-7,TRBV9,.,CASSVVPGYEQYF
TRBJ2-7,TRBV7-8,.,CASSPYIHEQYF
TRBJ2-5,TRBV11-2,.,CASSLGYSGPYQETQYF
TRBJ1-1,TRBV19,.,CASRQGLTEAFF
TRBJ2-7,TRBV19,.,CASGGRSSYEQYF
TRBJ2-7,TRBV13,TRBD2,CASSLGLLAGSSYEQYF
TRBJ1-1,TRBV11-3,.,CASSFWGTEAFF
TRBJ2-7,TRBV7-8,.,CASSLYRADEQYF
TRBJ2-7,TRBV29-1,.,CSSRGPGYEQYF
TRBJ2-4,TRBV29-1,.,CSVERQGGDIQYF
TRBJ1-1,TRBV6-6,.,CASSYGVSEAFF
TRBJ1-6,TRBV27,.,CASSFSGGNSPLHF
TRBJ2-1,TRBV27,.,CASRRGPGLNSYNEQFF
TRBJ2-1,TRBV2,TRBD2,CASSGDSGTSGRSYNEQFF
TRBJ1-1,TRBV4-1,TRBD1,CASSFTPRGRSLPEAFF
TRBJ1-4,TRBV4-1,.,CASSPWLGNEKLFF
TRBJ2-3,TRBV5-4,TRBD2,CASSSPVAGPSTDTQYF
TRBJ2-1,TRBV29-1,.,CSVEVREQFF
TRBJ2-3,TRBV18,TRBD2,CASSPYPSGRAADTQYF
TRBJ2-7,TRBV5-8,TRBD1,CASSLVWTGAHEQYF
TRBJ2-1,TRBV7-9,TRBD2,CASSLGTSGYNEQFF
TRBJ2-3,TRBV6-1,TRBD2,CASSEEVAGGEGDTQYF
TRBJ2-7,TRBV19,.,CASTIAFGGPYEQYF
TRBJ1-2,TRBV19,.,CASSADGGGYTF
TRBJ2-1,TRBV11-3,.,CASSQGHEQFF
TRBJ2-7,TRBV27,TRBD2,CASSLTGTSAYYEQYF
TRBJ2-1,TRBV9,TRBD1,CASSRPPGQDEQFF